This TCR beta chain derives from a study of blood T cell repertoires in COVID-19. TCRdb's copy holds only in-frame clones and misses some; the assay was immunoSEQ multiplex PCR. The profile shows around 240,000 clones, around 80% of them singletons. Trimming cost V 6 bases and J 6 bases, with 9 bases left between them. The CDR3 is 12 amino acids. Germline assignment: CDR1 LGHDT and CDR2 YNNKEL (reference sequence). Sequencing was done on a sample of peripheral blood. The chain carries TRBV3-1 (or the pseudogene TRBV3-2) and TRBJ2-1; no reliable D call. This receptor was identified in a woman between 35 and 50 years old who had recovered from COVID-19. The CDR3 sequence: CASRSGANEQFF. In DNA form, the CDR3 reads TGTGCCAGCAGGTCAGGTGCCAATGAGCAGTTCTTC.